A single sample is the source of the 29 T cell receptor beta chains below, sequenced in a study of Siglec-9 on CD8 T cells in melanoma (dated by TCRdb to about 2019). Library prep was done by the immunoSEQ multiplex PCR assay. Held by TCRdb, this immuneACCESS table contains in-frame sequences only and omits some clones. Under half of the omission traces to an unresolved V gene where checked; the cause of the rest is unknown. For this sample there are tens of thousands of clones; 80% appear just once. The ten largest clones represent 5.5% to 7.5% of the sample. The specimen sequenced was Siglec-9- CD8+ T cells sorted from blood. The cell subset or site label, as the study defines it: CD8 T cells lacking Siglec-9. The receptors derive from a human donor in good health.

The chain uses TRBV4-1 and TRBJ2-3, with 9 bases aligning to TRBD2. The CDR3 totals 16 residues. Trimming removed 4 bases from V and 4 bases from J; junction bases left unmatched: 9. Germline V gene sequence: CDR1 MGHRA, CDR2 YSYEKL. CDR3 residues: CASSPRGGPVADTQYF. CDR3 bases: TGCGCCAGCAGCCCGCGGGGGGGCCCTGTGGCAGATACGCAGTATTTT.

This clone has only a few counts. The V gene is TRBV6-6, the J gene TRBJ1-5, with D tentatively TRBD1 (6 bases). CDR1 and CDR2 (germline): MNHNY, SVGAGI (reference sequence). V was trimmed by 1 base and J by 3 bases, leaving 10 bases between them. The CDR3 has 15 residues. CDR3 in amino acids: CASSYWGQNNQPQHF. As DNA, the CDR3 is TGTGCCAGCAGTTACTGGGGACAAAACAATCAGCCCCAGCATTTT.

This clone was observed a handful of times. The chain uses TRBV11-2 and TRBJ1-4; D gene uncertain. The CDR3 runs 13 residues. From germline, CDR1 is SGHAT and CDR2 FQNNGV. V lost 5 bases and J 8 bases, leaving 12 bases between the germline ends. This CDR3 is CASSVNSEEKLFF. Here the CDR3 DNA reads TGTGCCAGCAGCGTGAATTCAGAAGAAAAACTGTTTTTT.

The chain combines TRBV27 with TRBJ1-2; no reliable D call. From germline, CDR1 is MNHEY and CDR2 SMNVEV (reference sequence). The CDR3 consists of 13 residues. V dropped 3 bases and J dropped 6 bases, with 11 bases sitting between them. The CDR3 DNA follows: TGTGCCAGCAGTTTTTCGGCCCTTGATGGCTACACCTTC. Residues: CASSFSALDGYTF.

This clone showed up just once. J is TRBJ1-1 and V is TRBV27; TRBD1 matches 8 bases. The CDR3 runs 15 residues. Unmatched junction bases numbered 6, after V lost 2 bases and J lost 4 bases. Germline CDR1 reads MNHEY; CDR2 reads SMNVEV (reference sequence). CDR3 region: CASSLIDRGITEAFF. CDR3 sequence (DNA): TGTGCCAGCAGTTTAATTGACAGGGGAATCACTGAAGCTTTCTTT.

This clone was detected only once. The chain couples TRBV6-5 to TRBJ1-1, with TRBD1 identical over 9 bases. Per the germline V gene, CDR1 is MNHEY and CDR2 is SVGAGI. V dropped 0 bases and J dropped 4; count of bases not matched to a gene: 6. The CDR3 is 16 residues long. The chain's CDR3 is CASSYSETGGSTEAFF. Here the CDR3 DNA reads TGTGCCAGCAGTTACTCGGAGACAGGGGGATCCACTGAAGCTTTCTTT.

The chain links TRBV5-1 to TRBJ1-1, with TRBD1 matching over 9 bases. CDR1 and CDR2 from the germline V gene are SGHRS and YFSETQ. The CDR3 sequence is 17 residues long. The V gene end was trimmed by 3 bases and the J gene end by 3 bases; junction bases not matched to a gene: 12. DNA for the CDR3: TGCGCCAGCAGCTCTCTGGGACAGGGTGTGCGGGACACTGAAGCTTTCTTT. Translation gives CASSSLGQGVRDTEAFF.

J is TRBJ1-3 and V is TRBV9; D unresolved. V gave up 3 bases and J gave up 0 bases, with 10 bases separating them. This CDR3 region has 15 residues. Germline CDR1 SGDLS, CDR2 YYNGEE. The CDR3 loop is CASSEDVYSGNTIYF. The DNA of the CDR3 is TGTGCCAGCAGCGAGGACGTATACTCTGGAAACACCATATATTTT.

The gene calls are TRBV28 and TRBJ2-3, with 8 bases matching TRBD2. CDR1 and CDR2 (germline): MDHEN, SYDVKM. The ends lost 3 bases at V and 5 bases at J; junction bases unmatched: 4. The CDR3 sequence is 14 residues long. DNA of the CDR3: TGTGCCAGCAGTTTGGCGGGGGGAGGAGATACGCAGTATTTT. This sequence encodes CASSLAGGGDTQYF. The variable domain in full, completed from reference TRBV28 and TRBJ2-3, reads DVKVTQSSRYLVKRTGEKVFLECVQDMDHENMFWYRQDPGLGLRLIYFSYDVKMKEKGDIPEGYSVSREKKERFSLILESASTNQTSMYLCASSLAGGGDTQYFGPGTRLTVL.

The chain carries TRBV5-4 and TRBJ2-1; D is undetermined. Germline CDR1 SGHNT, CDR2 YYREEE (reference sequence). The CDR3 is 16 residues long. CDR3 in DNA: TGTGCAATCGCGGATGCCTCAAGAAGCTCCTACAATGAGCAGTTCTTC. This sequence encodes CAIADASRSSYNEQFF.

V usage is TRBV7-9 and J usage is TRBJ1-4; the match to TRBD1 covers 7 bases. Losses at the gene ends were 5 bases for V and 8 bases for J; bases not matched to a gene: 11. The germline V gene encodes CDR1 SEHNR and CDR2 FQNEAQ (reference sequence). This CDR3 is 15 amino acids long. CDR3 nucleotides: TGTGCCAGCAGCCCGCCGACAGGGCTCGGGGAAAAACTGTTTTTT. Translating gives CASSPPTGLGEKLFF. Together with reference TRBV7-9 and TRBJ1-4, the CDR3 gives the full variable domain: DTGVSQNPRHKITKRGQNVTFRCDPISEHNRLYWYRQTLGQGPEFLTYFQNEAQLEKSRLLSDRFSAERPKGSFSTLEIQRTEQGDSAMYLCASSPPTGLGEKLFFGSGTQLSVL.

The V call is TRBV27, the J call TRBJ1-2; possibly TRBD1 for D (5 bases). Germline lookup yields CDR1 MNHEY and CDR2 SMNVEV (reference sequence). This CDR3 region has 16 residues. Trimming removed 0 bases at V and 3 bases at J, with 14 bases between. CDR3 residues: CASSLSGTRLDYGYTF. In nucleotides, the CDR3 is TGTGCCAGCAGTTTATCGGGGACCCGCCTAGACTATGGCTACACCTTC.

The chain links TRBV7-9 to TRBJ2-3; TRBD2 matches 10 bases. The CDR3 totals 17 residues. Losses at the gene ends were 5 bases for V and 5 bases for J; bases not matched to a gene: 13. Germline assignment: CDR1 SEHNR and CDR2 FQNEAQ (reference sequence). For the CDR3, the DNA is TGTGCCAGCAGCCTAGGGTCTAGCGGGAGCAATGTAGATACGCAGTATTTT. Protein: CASSLGSSGSNVDTQYF.

This rearrangement joins TRBV11-2 to TRBJ1-1; D gene ambiguous. V lost 5 bases to trimming and J lost 0 bases, with 7 bases between them. The CDR3 has 13 residues. CDR1 is SGHAT and CDR2 is FQNNGV in the germline V gene. CDR3 sequence reads: CASSVRLNTEAFF. CDR3 bases: TGTGCCAGCAGCGTGCGGCTGAACACTGAAGCTTTCTTT.

The V gene is TRBV15, the J gene TRBJ2-1, with D maybe TRBD1 (7 bases). The germline V and J ends were trimmed by 6 bases and 4 bases, with 13 bases remaining between them. Germline-derived CDR1 and CDR2 are LNHNV and YYDKDF (reference sequence). This CDR3 is 14 amino acids long. The CDR3 sequence: CATSPGGWYNEQFF. In DNA form, the CDR3 reads TGTGCCACCAGTCCAGGGGGGTGGTACAATGAGCAGTTCTTC.

V gene TRBV16 combines with J gene TRBJ1-1; a possible D gene is TRBD1 (5 bases). CDR1 and CDR2 (germline): KGHSY, FQNENV. Trimming stripped 2 bases from V and 5 bases from J, with 12 bases between. The CDR3 runs 14 residues. This chain's CDR3 is CASSQALGGTEAFF. In DNA form, the CDR3 reads TGTGCCAGCAGCCAAGCGTTGGGGGGGACTGAAGCTTTCTTT.

V usage is TRBV5-1 and J usage is TRBJ1-1; TRBD1 agrees at 7 bases. Losses at the gene ends were 4 bases for V and 5 bases for J; bases not matched to a gene: 17. CDR1 and CDR2 from the germline V gene are SGHRS and YFSETQ. There are 17 residues in the CDR3. The CDR3 DNA follows: TGCGCCAGCAGCCCGAGAAGACAGGGTGGTGGGGGGACTGAAGCTTTCTTT. This codes for CASSPRRQGGGGTEAFF.

The J gene is TRBJ2-7, the V gene TRBV5-4; D may be TRBD1 (6 bases). This CDR3 contains 13 residues. Trimming stripped 3 bases from V and 2 bases from J, with 9 bases between. The V gene's germline CDR1 is SGHNT and CDR2 YYREEE (reference sequence). CDR3 in DNA: TGTGCCAGCAGCTACCGGGACACCTACGAGCAGTACTTC. This codes for CASSYRDTYEQYF.

The rearrangement uses TRBV29-1 and TRBJ2-1; possibly TRBD2 for D (5 bases). Germline CDR1 is SQVTM and CDR2 is ANQGSEA. This CDR3 is built from 13 residues. CDR3: CRAISGFNNEQFF. CDR3 nucleotide sequence: TGCAGAGCGATAAGCGGTTTTAACAATGAGCAGTTCTTC.

The gene calls are TRBV5-4 and TRBJ1-2; D unclear. CDR1 and CDR2 (germline): SGHNT, YYREEE (reference sequence). Trimming removed 0 bases at V and 6 bases at J, with 9 bases between. This CDR3 has 13 residues. CDR3 in DNA: TGTGCCAGCAGCTTGGATTTTAGGGATGGCTACACCTTC. The encoded protein is CASSLDFRDGYTF.

This clone was seen a single time. The V gene is TRBV10-2, the J gene TRBJ2-7; D gene uncertain. The length of the CDR3 is 13 residues. CDR1 WSHSY and CDR2 SAAADI come from the germline V gene. Trimming stripped 2 bases from V and 3 bases from J, with 8 bases between. CDR3 nucleotides: TGCGCCAGCAGTGAGGGAAGGAGCTACGAGCAGTACGTC. It specifies CASSEGRSYEQYV.

The chain uses TRBV14 and TRBJ2-4; no definite D call. Trimming removed 4 bases at V and 0 bases at J, with 16 bases between. Germline CDR1 reads SGHDN; CDR2 reads FVKESK. This CDR3 contains 17 residues. The CDR3 coding sequence is TGTGCCAGCAGCCGCCTACAGCAAAAAATAGCCAAAAACATTCAGTACTTC. Translation: CASSRLQQKIAKNIQYF.

The chain links TRBV27 to TRBJ1-2; no definite D call. CDR1 and CDR2 from the germline V gene are MNHEY and SMNVEV (reference sequence). CDR3 length: 13 residues. V was cut by 5 bases and J by 2 bases, with 9 bases left in between. The CDR3 nucleotides read TGTGCCAGCAGTCCGGGCCTCAACTATGGCTACACCTTC. Encoded protein: CASSPGLNYGYTF.

The rearrangement links TRBV11-2 to TRBJ2-1; D might be TRBD2 (6 bases). In germline, CDR1 is SGHAT, CDR2 FQNNGV. Deletions cut 3 bases from V and 1 base from J, with 7 bases between. There are 14 residues in the CDR3. In nucleotides, the CDR3 is TGTGCCAGCAGCTTGGGGGGTTCCTACAATGAGCAGTTCTTC. As protein: CASSLGGSYNEQFF.

The count of this clone is one. CDR3 loop: CASSLLAGESSYEQYV. The CDR3 DNA is TGTGCCAGCAGCCTGTTAGCGGGAGAATCTTCCTACGAGCAGTACGTC. The chain employs TRBV11-3 and TRBJ2-7; 9 nucleotides line up with TRBD2. Trimming removed 5 bases from V and 1 base from J; junction bases left unmatched: 9. The CDR3 loop spans 16 amino acids. Germline values: CDR1 SGHNT, CDR2 YENEEA.

The chain uses TRBV19 and TRBJ2-4, with 9 nucleotides matching TRBD1. The germline CDR1 and CDR2 sequences are LNHDA and SQIVND (reference sequence). This CDR3 has 15 amino acids. J lost 7 bases, V lost 5 bases, and 9 bases had no gene match. The CDR3 loop is CASSPEGQGLNIQYF. CDR3 DNA: TGTGCCAGTAGTCCCGAGGGACAGGGCCTGAACATTCAGTACTTC. The complete variable domain, with remaining parts taken from reference TRBV19 and TRBJ2-4, reads DGGITQSPKYLFRKEGQNVTLSCEQNLNHDAMYWYRQDPGQGLRLIYYSQIVNDFQKGDIAEGYSVSREKKESFPLTVTSAQKNPTAFYLCASSPEGQGLNIQYFGAGTRLSVL.

The rearrangement uses TRBV27 and TRBJ2-6; no clear D. Germline CDR1 is MNHEY and CDR2 is SMNVEV (reference sequence). Trimming took off 5 bases at V and 2 bases at J, with 7 bases between the two ends. CDR3 size: 14 residues. The CDR3 DNA reads as TGTGCCAGCAGTCCCAAAACTGGGGCCAACGTCCTGACTTTC. This encodes CASSPKTGANVLTF.

This rearrangement joins TRBV7-9 to TRBJ1-1; maybe TRBD1 (6 bases). The V end lost 6 bases, the J end lost 1 base, and 12 bases lay between the germline ends. CDR1 is SEHNR, CDR2 FQNEAQ, per germline (reference sequence). The CDR3 extends over 14 amino acids. The CDR3 coding sequence is TGTGCCAGCAGAACAGGGAGAGCGAACACTGAAGCTTTCTTT. Translated: CASRTGRANTEAFF. The complete variable domain, with remaining parts taken from reference TRBV7-9 and TRBJ1-1, reads DTGVSQNPRHKITKRGQNVTFRCDPISEHNRLYWYRQTLGQGPEFLTYFQNEAQLEKSRLLSDRFSAERPKGSFSTLEIQRTEQGDSAMYLCASRTGRANTEAFFGQGTRLTVV.

This clone was counted between two and nine times. The chain uses TRBV14 and TRBJ1-2; the match to TRBD1 covers 8 bases. CDR3 length equals 14 residues. Germline values: CDR1 SGHDN, CDR2 FVKESK. Trimming cost V 2 bases and J 5 bases; bases outside gene matches: 4. This CDR3 reads CASSQTQGAYGYTF. CDR3 in DNA: TGTGCCAGCAGCCAAACCCAGGGGGCATATGGCTACACCTTC. Full variable domain (missing parts from reference TRBV14 and TRBJ1-2): EAGVTQFPSHSVIEKGQTVTLRCDPISGHDNLYWYRRVMGKEIKFLLHFVKESKQDESGMPNNRFLAERTGGTYSTLKVQPAELEDSGVYFCASSQTQGAYGYTFGSGTRLTVV.